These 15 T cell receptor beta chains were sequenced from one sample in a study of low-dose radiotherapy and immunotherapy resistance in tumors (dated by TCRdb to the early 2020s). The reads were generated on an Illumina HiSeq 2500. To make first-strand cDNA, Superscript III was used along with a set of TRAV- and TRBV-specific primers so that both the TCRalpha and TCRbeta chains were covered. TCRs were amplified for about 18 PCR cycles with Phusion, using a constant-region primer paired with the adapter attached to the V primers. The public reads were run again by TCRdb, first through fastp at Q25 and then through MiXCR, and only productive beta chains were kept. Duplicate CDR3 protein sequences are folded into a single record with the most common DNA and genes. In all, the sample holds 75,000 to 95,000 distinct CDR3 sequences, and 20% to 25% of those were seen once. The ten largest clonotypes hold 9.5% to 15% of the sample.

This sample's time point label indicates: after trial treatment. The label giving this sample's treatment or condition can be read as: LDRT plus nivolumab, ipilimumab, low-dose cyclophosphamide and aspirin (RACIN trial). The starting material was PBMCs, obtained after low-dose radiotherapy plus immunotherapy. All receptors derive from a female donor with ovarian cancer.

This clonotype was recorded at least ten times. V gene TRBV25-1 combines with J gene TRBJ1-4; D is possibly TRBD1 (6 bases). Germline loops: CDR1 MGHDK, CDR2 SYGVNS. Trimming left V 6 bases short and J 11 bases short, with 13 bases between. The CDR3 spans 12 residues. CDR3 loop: CASSGGGAKLFF. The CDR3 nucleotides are TGTGCCAGCAGCGGGGGGGGGGCTAAACTGTTTTTT.

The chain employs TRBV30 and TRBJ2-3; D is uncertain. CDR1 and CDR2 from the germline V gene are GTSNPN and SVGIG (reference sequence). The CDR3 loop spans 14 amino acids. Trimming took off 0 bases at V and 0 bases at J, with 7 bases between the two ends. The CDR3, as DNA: TGTGCCTGGAGTGTAACAGCTAGCACAGATACGCAGTATTTT. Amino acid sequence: CAWSVTASTDTQYF.

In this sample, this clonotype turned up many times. DNA for the CDR3: TGTGCCAGCAGCTTTGGCGACTATGGCTACACCTTC. It codes for CASSFGDYGYTF. The chain is built from TRBV7-2 and TRBJ1-2; no firm D call. V lost 3 bases to trimming and J lost 3 bases, with 5 bases between them. The CDR3 loop spans 12 amino acids. CDR1 and CDR2 (germline): SGHTA, FQGNSA.

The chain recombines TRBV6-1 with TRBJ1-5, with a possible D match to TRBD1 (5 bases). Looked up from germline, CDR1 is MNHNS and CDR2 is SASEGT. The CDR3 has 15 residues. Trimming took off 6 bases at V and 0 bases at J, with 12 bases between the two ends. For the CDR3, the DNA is TGTGCCAGCAGCTGGGGGGGGAGTAGCAATCAGCCCCAGCATTTT. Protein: CASSWGGSSNQPQHF.

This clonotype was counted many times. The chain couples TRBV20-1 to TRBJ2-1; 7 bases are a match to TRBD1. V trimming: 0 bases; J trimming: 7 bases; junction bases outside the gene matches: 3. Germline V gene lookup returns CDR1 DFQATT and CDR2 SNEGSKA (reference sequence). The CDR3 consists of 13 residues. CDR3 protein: CSARDDRVNEQFF. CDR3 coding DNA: TGCAGTGCTAGAGATGACAGGGTAAATGAGCAGTTCTTC.

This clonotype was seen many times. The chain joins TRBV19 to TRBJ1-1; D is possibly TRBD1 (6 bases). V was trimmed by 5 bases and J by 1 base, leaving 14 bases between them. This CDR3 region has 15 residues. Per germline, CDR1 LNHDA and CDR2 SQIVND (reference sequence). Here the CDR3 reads CASSPSRGANTEAFF. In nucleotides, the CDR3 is TGTGCCAGTAGTCCCTCGCGGGGGGCGAACACTGAAGCTTTCTTT.

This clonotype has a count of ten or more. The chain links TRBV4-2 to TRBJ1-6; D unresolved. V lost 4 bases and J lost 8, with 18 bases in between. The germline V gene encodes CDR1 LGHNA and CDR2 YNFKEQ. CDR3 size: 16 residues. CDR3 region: CASSLKVASVDSPLHF. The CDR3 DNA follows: TGTGCCAGCAGCCTAAAAGTTGCCTCCGTTGATTCACCCCTCCACTTT.

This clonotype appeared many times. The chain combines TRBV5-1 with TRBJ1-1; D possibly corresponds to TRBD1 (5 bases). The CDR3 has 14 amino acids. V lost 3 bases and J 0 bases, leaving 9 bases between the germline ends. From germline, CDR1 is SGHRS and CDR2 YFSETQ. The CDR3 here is CASSSGRMNTEAFF. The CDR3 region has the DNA TGCGCCAGCAGCTCGGGACGGATGAACACTGAAGCTTTCTTT.

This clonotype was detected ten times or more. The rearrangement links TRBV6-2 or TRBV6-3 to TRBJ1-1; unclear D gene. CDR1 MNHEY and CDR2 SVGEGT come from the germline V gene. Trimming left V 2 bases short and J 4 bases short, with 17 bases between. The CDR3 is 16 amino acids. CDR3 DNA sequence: TGTGCCAGCAGTTACCGTATCGTGGAGGGTGTCACTGAAGCTTTCTTT. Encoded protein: CASSYRIVEGVTEAFF.

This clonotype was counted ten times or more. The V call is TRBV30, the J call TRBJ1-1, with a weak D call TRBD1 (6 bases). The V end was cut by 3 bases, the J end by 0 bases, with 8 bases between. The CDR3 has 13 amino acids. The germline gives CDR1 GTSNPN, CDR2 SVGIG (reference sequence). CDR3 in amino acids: CAWRGGMNTEAFF. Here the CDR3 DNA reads TGTGCCTGGAGGGGGGGCATGAACACTGAAGCTTTCTTT.

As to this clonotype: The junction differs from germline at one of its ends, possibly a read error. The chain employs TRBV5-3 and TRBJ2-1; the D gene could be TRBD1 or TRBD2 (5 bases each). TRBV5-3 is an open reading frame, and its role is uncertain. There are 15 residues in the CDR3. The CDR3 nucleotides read TGTGCCAGCAGCTTGGGACCGGGATCCTACAATGAGCAGTTGTTC. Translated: CASSLGPGSYNEQLF.

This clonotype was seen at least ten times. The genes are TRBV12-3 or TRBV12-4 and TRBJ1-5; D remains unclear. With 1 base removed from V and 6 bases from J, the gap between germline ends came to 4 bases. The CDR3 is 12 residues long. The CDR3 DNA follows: TGTGCCAGCAGTTTAGTACCTCAGCCCCAGCATTTT. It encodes CASSLVPQPQHF.

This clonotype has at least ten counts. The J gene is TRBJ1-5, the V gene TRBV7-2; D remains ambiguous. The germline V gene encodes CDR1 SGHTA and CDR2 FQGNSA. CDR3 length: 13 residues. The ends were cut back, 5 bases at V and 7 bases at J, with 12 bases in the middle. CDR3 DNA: TGTGCCAGCAGCAGCGAAGTTCAGCAGCCCCAGCATTTT. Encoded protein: CASSSEVQQPQHF.

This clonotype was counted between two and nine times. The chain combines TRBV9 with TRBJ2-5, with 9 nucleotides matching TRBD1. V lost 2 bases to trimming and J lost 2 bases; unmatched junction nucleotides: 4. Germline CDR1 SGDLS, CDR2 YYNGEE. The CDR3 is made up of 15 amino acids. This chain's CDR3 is CASSVAGTGQETQYF. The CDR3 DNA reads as TGTGCCAGCAGCGTGGCCGGGACAGGGCAAGAGACCCAGTACTTC. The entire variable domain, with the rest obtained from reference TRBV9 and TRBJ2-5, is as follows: DSGVTQTPKHLITATGQRVTLRCSPRSGDLSVYWYQQSLDQGLQFLIQYYNGEERAKGNILERFSAQQFPDLHSELNLSSLELGDSALYFCASSVAGTGQETQYFGPGTRLLVL.

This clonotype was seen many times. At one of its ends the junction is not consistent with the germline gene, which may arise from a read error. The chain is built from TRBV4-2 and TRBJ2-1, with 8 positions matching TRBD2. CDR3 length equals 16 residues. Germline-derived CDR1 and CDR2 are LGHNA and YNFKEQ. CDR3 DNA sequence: TGTGCCAGCATCCAAGAGAATAGCGGGAACTACAATGAGCAGTTCTTC. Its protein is CASIQENSGNYNEQFF.